The rows below give T cell receptor beta chains drawn from one sample of a study of blood T cell repertoires in COVID-19. TCRdb's table, derived via immunoSEQ multiplex PCR, lists solely in-frame clones and lacks some. The sample lists around 140,000 clones; around 89% were seen once. The source material was peripheral blood. Receptor source: a man aged 55 to 70 with COVID-19, enrolled during active disease. The CDR3 runs from the conserved cysteine through the conserved F or W. D genes are given only for firm matches. Size values are once, few and many counts, or a class for expanded clones, and some rows have none.

once	TRBV29-1	NA	TRBJ1-2	CSVEDNRNYGYTF	TGCAGCGTTGAAGACAACAGAAACTATGGCTACACCTTC
once	TRBV19	TRBD1	TRBJ2-5	CASKLGQGYQETQYF	TGTGCCAGTAAGTTGGGACAGGGGTACCAAGAGACCCAGTACTTC
NA	TRBV6-5	TRBD1	TRBJ1-1	CASSSQTGTGILEAFF	TGTGCCAGCAGTTCCCAAACCGGGACAGGGATTTTGGAAGCTTTCTTT
NA	TRBV6-1	TRBD1	TRBJ1-2	CASSDRQGLYGYTF	TGTGCCAGCAGTGACCGACAGGGACTCTATGGCTACACCTTC
NA	TRBV3-1/TRBV3-2	TRBD2	TRBJ2-2	CASSGVAGAGELFF	TGTGCCAGCAGCGGGGTCGCGGGGGCCGGGGAGCTGTTTTTT
few	TRBV29-1	TRBD1	TRBJ1-2	CSVRGQGTNGYTF	TGCAGCGTGAGGGGACAGGGGACGAATGGCTACACCTTC
once	TRBV19	NA	TRBJ1-1	CASSIATGVRNTEAFF	TGTGCCAGTAGTATAGCCACGGGAGTCCGGAACACTGAAGCTTTCTTT
NA	TRBV5-1	NA	TRBJ1-4	CASSNPGGGNEKLFF	TGCGCCAGCAGCAACCCTGGGGGGGGTAATGAAAAACTGTTTTTT
once	TRBV19	NA	TRBJ2-3	CASRWGVSTDTQYF	TGTGCCTCAAGGTGGGGGGTGAGCACAGATACGCAGTATTTT
NA	TRBV19	NA	TRBJ1-2	CASNSWGLNYGYTF	TGTGCCAGTAACTCGTGGGGGCTTAACTATGGCTACACCTTC
NA	TRBV30	NA	TRBJ1-2	CAWSPGGNLLFLYGYTF	TGTGCCTGGAGTCCCGGGGGGAATCTATTGTTCTTATATGGCTACACCTTC
NA	TRBV6-5	NA	TRBJ1-5	CASRDNVGGLPQHF	TGTGCCAGCAGGGACAACGTCGGAGGGTTGCCCCAGCATTTT
NA	TRBV30	NA	TRBJ1-4	CAWRGPGTNEKLFF	TGTGCCTGGAGAGGCCCAGGCACTAATGAAAAACTGTTTTTT
NA	TRBV19	NA	TRBJ1-5	CASIPSPGHGNQPQHF	TGTGCCAGTATACCTTCCCCCGGACACGGCAATCAGCCCCAGCATTTT
NA	TRBV7-3	NA	TRBJ1-2	CASSSYSGHNYGYTF	TGTGCCAGCAGCTCGTACTCGGGACATAACTATGGCTACACCTTC
NA	TRBV5-6	NA	TRBJ1-2	CASSLNGLYGYTF	TGTGCCAGCAGCTTGAACGGTTTGTATGGCTACACCTTC
NA	TRBV7-2	NA	TRBJ1-5	CASSADRPSNQPQHF	TGTGCCAGCAGCGCGGACAGACCTAGCAATCAGCCCCAGCATTTT
NA	TRBV7-9	TRBD1	TRBJ2-1	CASSFPGGRYEQFF	TGTGCCAGCAGCTTCCCAGGGGGCCGGTATGAGCAGTTCTTC
few	TRBV10-3	NA	TRBJ1-2	CAIRQVLDSNYGYTF	TGTGCCATCAGACAGGTGTTAGATTCTAACTATGGCTACACCTTC
few	TRBV7-8	NA	TRBJ1-1	CASSLAHGGSHLANTEAFF	TGTGCCAGCAGCTTGGCGCATGGAGGATCCCATCTCGCGAACACTGAAGCTTTCTTT
NA	TRBV12-3/TRBV12-4	NA	TRBJ1-2	CASSGQTFYGYTF	TGTGCCAGCAGTGGACAGACTTTCTATGGCTACACCTTC
NA	TRBV2	NA	TRBJ1-4	CASSEARGKLFF	TGTGCCAGCAGTGAAGCCCGGGGAAAACTGTTTTTT
once	TRBV5-6	NA	TRBJ2-7	CASSQTVYEQYF	TGTGCCAGCAGCCAGACAGTCTACGAGCAGTACTTC
NA	TRBV5-1	TRBD1	TRBJ1-1	CASSSTGGGTEAFF	TGCGCCAGCAGCAGTACAGGGGGAGGTACTGAAGCTTTCTTT
few	TRBV9	TRBD1	TRBJ1-3	CASSADGQGYGNTIYF	TGTGCCAGCAGCGCCGATGGACAGGGATACGGAAACACCATATATTTT
NA	TRBV25-1	TRBD1	TRBJ1-5	CASSGPGTGSQPQHF	TGTGCCAGCAGTGGACCCGGGACAGGGAGTCAGCCCCAGCATTTT
NA	TRBV2	NA	TRBJ1-2	CASSDIDYGYTF	TGTGCCAGCAGTGACATTGACTATGGCTACACCTTC